Below are 17 T cell receptor beta chains sequenced from a single sample in a study of human T cells and chemical hapten exposure. Noted time point: pre-sensitization, week 0. Described treatment: therapeutic diphenylcyclopropenone sensitization with weekly scalp DPC. TCRdb itself ran the RACE reads through MiXCR, one entry per CDR3 protein. Of fewer than 300,000 distinct CDR3 sequences listed, roughly 8.9% are singletons. Here the sequenced sample was whole blood, taken in connection with sensitization to the hapten diphenylcyclopropenone (DPC). The receptors come from a woman aged 40 to 50 with alopecia areata. Some clones in this sample may be carry-over from other donors' samples.

This sequence joins TRBV20-1 and TRBJ2-7, with 8 bases fitting TRBD2. Unmatched junction bases numbered 1, after V lost 2 bases and J lost 4 bases. This CDR3 has 12 amino acids. CDR1 DFQATT and CDR2 SNEGSKA come from the germline V gene (reference sequence). The CDR3, as DNA: TGCAGTGCTAGAACTAGCGGATACGAGCAGTACTTC. This translates into CSARTSGYEQYF.

In this sample, this clonotype turned up many times. The chain joins TRBV6-2 or TRBV6-3 to TRBJ2-6, with D uncertain. CDR1 and CDR2 from the germline V gene are MNHEY and SVGEGT. Trimming shortened V by 6 bases and J by 0 bases, and 9 bases separated the two germline ends. The CDR3 sequence is 15 residues long. CDR3 DNA sequence: TGTGCCAGCAGCCAGCAGAACTCTGGGGCCAACGTCCTGACTTTC. This codes for CASSQQNSGANVLTF.

The chain uses TRBV6-2 or TRBV6-3 and TRBJ2-3; D might be TRBD1 or TRBD2, each matching 5 bases. Trimming pared 0 bases from V and 2 bases from J, leaving 15 bases between. The CDR3 contains 17 residues. The germline V gene has CDR1 MNHEY and CDR2 SVGEGT. This chain's CDR3 is CASSYSSRPGPTDTQYF. For the CDR3, the DNA is TGTGCCAGCAGTTACTCCTCCCGTCCGGGACCCACAGATACGCAGTATTTT.

CDR3 amino acids: CASSRGGTGVADTQYF. In nucleotides, the CDR3 is TGCGCCAGCAGCCGAGGCGGGACAGGGGTCGCAGATACGCAGTATTTT. The gene calls are TRBV4-3 and TRBJ2-3; 10 bases are a match to TRBD1. Trimming removed 4 bases from V and 4 bases from J; junction bases left unmatched: 8. Germline V lookup: CDR1 LGHNA, CDR2 YSLEER. This CDR3 contains 16 residues.

This clonotype was recorded at least ten times. This sequence joins TRBV14 and TRBJ1-5; D not resolved. Trimming took off 4 bases at V and 1 base at J, with 11 bases between the two ends. This CDR3 comprises 15 residues. Germline V gene sequence: CDR1 SGHDN, CDR2 FVKESK. Written as DNA, the CDR3 is TGTGCCAGCAGCCGAACAGTACCAAGCAATCAGCCCCAGCATTTT. It specifies CASSRTVPSNQPQHF.

In its sample, this clonotype was seen many times. The rearrangement joins TRBV20-1 to TRBJ2-6; a weak D match, TRBD2 (5 bases). Germline-derived CDR1 and CDR2 are DFQATT and SNEGSKA (reference sequence). The CDR3 extends over 17 amino acids. Trimming took off 5 bases at V and 0 bases at J, with 17 bases between the two ends. The CDR3 nucleotides read TGCAGTGCTGACCCCGCGGGCGGGTCCTCTGGGGCCAACGTCCTGACTTTC. Translated: CSADPAGGSSGANVLTF.

The chain links TRBV19 to TRBJ2-2; D unresolved. The CDR3 totals 16 residues. Germline-derived CDR1 and CDR2 are LNHDA and SQIVND (reference sequence). V was shortened by 7 bases and J by 0 bases, with 15 bases between the two germline ends. In DNA form, the CDR3 reads TGTGCCAGTAATGCGGTCCCCGGTGCGAACACCGGGGAGCTGTTTTTT. This translates into CASNAVPGANTGELFF.

This clonotype was counted at least ten times. The chain couples TRBV5-6 to TRBJ2-1; the match to TRBD2 covers 9 bases. Germline V gives CDR1 SGHDT, CDR2 YYEEEE. The CDR3 loop spans 17 amino acids. The trim removed 4 bases at V and 3 bases at J, leaving 11 bases unmatched. CDR3 in amino acids: CASSTQAREGFYNEQFF. The CDR3 DNA reads as TGTGCCAGCAGCACGCAAGCGCGGGAGGGATTCTACAATGAGCAGTTCTTC.

This clonotype came up a few times. The chain is built from TRBV6-1 and TRBJ1-2; D may be TRBD1 (5 bases). Per germline, CDR1 MNHNS and CDR2 SASEGT. The germline V and J ends were trimmed by 2 bases and 2 bases, with 12 bases remaining between them. This CDR3 is 15 amino acids long. The CDR3 sequence: CASSEYGRDNYGYTF. The DNA for the CDR3 is TGTGCCAGCAGTGAATATGGCCGGGACAACTATGGCTACACCTTC.

This clonotype came up many times. CDR3 region: CASSSLAGGPGQTDTQYF. CDR3 nucleotides: TGCGCCAGCAGCTCCCTAGCGGGAGGGCCGGGCCAGACAGATACGCAGTATTTT. The chain joins TRBV5-1 to TRBJ2-3, with 12 bases identical to TRBD2. Per germline, CDR1 SGHRS and CDR2 YFSETQ. Unmatched junction bases numbered 11, after V lost 3 bases and J lost 3 bases. This CDR3 region has 18 residues.

The rearrangement joins TRBV20-1 to TRBJ2-7, with 7 bases aligning to TRBD2. CDR3 size: 13 residues. The trim removed 3 bases at V and 3 bases at J, leaving 5 bases unmatched. CDR1 DFQATT and CDR2 SNEGSKA come from the germline V gene (reference sequence). The DNA for the CDR3 is TGCAGTGCTAGGGCCGGACTAGACTACGAGCAGTACTTC. It translates to CSARAGLDYEQYF.

The sample holds a few counts of this clonotype. The chain joins TRBV27 to TRBJ2-1, with D possibly being TRBD2 (6 bases). Germline V lookup: CDR1 MNHEY, CDR2 SMNVEV (reference sequence). This CDR3 comprises 15 residues. V was clipped by 8 bases and J by 7 bases, with 21 bases between them. The CDR3: CASRSGLLGLNEQFF. In nucleotides, the CDR3 is TGTGCCAGCCGCTCGGGACTGCTGGGCTTAAATGAGCAGTTCTTC.

The chain is built from TRBV20-1 and TRBJ2-7; D ambiguous. Looked up from germline, CDR1 is DFQATT and CDR2 is SNEGSKA (reference sequence). This CDR3 contains 12 residues. V was cut by 1 base and J by 4 bases, with 8 bases left in between. CDR3 DNA: TGCAGTGCTAGAGTAAGAGGATACGAGCAGTACTTC. It yields the protein CSARVRGYEQYF.

This chain uses TRBV11-1 with TRBJ2-3; D is possibly TRBD1 (6 bases). Germline assignment: CDR1 SGHAT and CDR2 FQDESV (reference sequence). With 5 bases removed from V and 0 bases from J, the gap between germline ends came to 15 bases. This CDR3 has 16 residues. CDR3 residues: CASSPMGASSTDTQYF. CDR3 bases: TGTGCCAGCAGCCCGATGGGGGCCTCTAGCACAGATACGCAGTATTTT.

This clonotype showed up just a few times. V usage is TRBV4-1 and J usage is TRBJ2-6; D is perhaps TRBD2 (5 bases). This CDR3 has 18 amino acids. Germline V gene sequence: CDR1 MGHRA, CDR2 YSYEKL. The ends were cut back, 1 base at V and 2 bases at J, with 15 bases in the middle. In DNA, the CDR3 is TGCGCCAGCAGCCAAGGCGGGCGTCGGTCGACTGGGGCCAACGTCCTGACTTTC. Translation gives CASSQGGRRSTGANVLTF.

The chain is built from TRBV29-1 and TRBJ1-5, with D possibly TRBD1 on 5 matching bases. The CDR3 has 14 residues. The V end was cut by 3 bases, the J end by 1 base, with 10 bases between. Germline CDR1 reads SQVTM; CDR2 reads ANQGSEA. This CDR3 reads CSVDRRDSNQPQHF. The CDR3 nucleotides are TGCAGCGTTGACCGCAGGGACAGCAATCAGCCCCAGCATTTT. Variable domain in full (rest from reference TRBV29-1 and TRBJ1-5): SAVISQKPSRDICQRGTSLTIQCQVDSQVTMMFWYRQQPGQSLTLIATANQGSEATYESGFVIDKFPISRPNLTFSTLTVSNMSPEDSSIYLCSVDRRDSNQPQHFGDGTRLSIL.

This clonotype was seen many times. The gene calls are TRBV10-3 and TRBJ2-6; no clear D. The CDR3 has 17 residues. V was clipped by 2 bases and J by 0 bases, with 11 bases between them. Looked up from germline, CDR1 is ENHRY and CDR2 is SYGVKD. As DNA, the CDR3 is TGTGCCATCAGTGAGAGGCAGGCGAGCTCTGGGGCCAACGTCCTGACTTTC. Amino acid sequence: CAISERQASSGANVLTF.